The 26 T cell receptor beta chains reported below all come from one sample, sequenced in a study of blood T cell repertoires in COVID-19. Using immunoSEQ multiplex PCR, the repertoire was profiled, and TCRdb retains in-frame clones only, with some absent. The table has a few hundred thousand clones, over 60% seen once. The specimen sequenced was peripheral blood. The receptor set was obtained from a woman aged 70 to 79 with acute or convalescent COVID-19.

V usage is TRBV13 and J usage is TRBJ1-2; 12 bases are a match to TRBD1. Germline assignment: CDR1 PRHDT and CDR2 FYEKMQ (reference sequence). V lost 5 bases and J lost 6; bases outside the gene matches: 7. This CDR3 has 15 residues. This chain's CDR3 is CASSHGTGGADGYTF. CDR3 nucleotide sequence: TGTGCCAGCAGCCACGGGACAGGGGGCGCAGATGGCTACACCTTC.

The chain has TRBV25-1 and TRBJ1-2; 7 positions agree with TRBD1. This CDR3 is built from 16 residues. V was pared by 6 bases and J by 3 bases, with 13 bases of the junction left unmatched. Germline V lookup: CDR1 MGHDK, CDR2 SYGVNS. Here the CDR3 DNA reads TGTGCCAGCAGCGGATCCCGGGACAGAGTATACTATGGCTACACCTTC. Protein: CASSGSRDRVYYGYTF.

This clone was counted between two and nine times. The CDR3 DNA follows: TGTGCCTGGAGTCCGGGGGACAGAGGCAATCAGCCCCAGCATTTT. It codes for CAWSPGDRGNQPQHF. This chain links TRBV30 with TRBJ1-5; 7 bases are shared with TRBD1. J lost 2 bases, V lost 2 bases, and 6 bases had no gene match. Germline loops: CDR1 GTSNPN, CDR2 SVGIG (reference sequence). The CDR3 has 15 residues.

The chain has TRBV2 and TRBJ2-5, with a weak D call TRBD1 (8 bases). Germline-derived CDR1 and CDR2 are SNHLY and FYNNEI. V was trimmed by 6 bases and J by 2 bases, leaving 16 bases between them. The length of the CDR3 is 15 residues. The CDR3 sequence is CASSQQGGRQETQYF. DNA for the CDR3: TGTGCCAGCAGCCAACAGGGGGGGCGGCAAGAGACCCAGTACTTC.

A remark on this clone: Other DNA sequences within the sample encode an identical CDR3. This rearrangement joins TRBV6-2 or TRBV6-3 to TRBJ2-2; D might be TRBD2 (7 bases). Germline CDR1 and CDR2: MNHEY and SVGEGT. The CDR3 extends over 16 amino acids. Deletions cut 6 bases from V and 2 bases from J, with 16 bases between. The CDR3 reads CASSLRGGLNTGELFF. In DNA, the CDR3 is TGTGCCAGCAGCCTAAGGGGGGGACTCAACACCGGGGAGCTGTTTTTT.

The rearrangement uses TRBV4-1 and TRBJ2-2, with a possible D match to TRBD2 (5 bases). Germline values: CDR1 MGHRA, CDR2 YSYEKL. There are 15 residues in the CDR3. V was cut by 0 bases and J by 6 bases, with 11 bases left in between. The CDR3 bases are TGCGCCAGCAGCCAAGATCGGGGTTTCTCCGGGGAGCTGTTTTTT. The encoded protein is CASSQDRGFSGELFF.

Here the CDR3 DNA reads TGTGCCAGCAGCTTAGGGAAGGGGACAGGGGTGAACTACGAGCAGTACTTC. It codes for CASSLGKGTGVNYEQYF. The chain has TRBV7-8 and TRBJ2-7; 10 bases agree with TRBD1. Germline CDR1 SGHVS, CDR2 FQNEAQ. The CDR3 loop spans 17 amino acids. J lost 3 bases, V lost 1 base, and 9 bases had no gene match.

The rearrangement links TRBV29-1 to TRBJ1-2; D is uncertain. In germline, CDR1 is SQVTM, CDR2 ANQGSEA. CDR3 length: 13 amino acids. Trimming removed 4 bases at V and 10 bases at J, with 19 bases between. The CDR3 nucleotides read TGCAGCGTTGGAAGTACTAGGCGAACGGCCTACACCTTC. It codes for CSVGSTRRTAYTF.

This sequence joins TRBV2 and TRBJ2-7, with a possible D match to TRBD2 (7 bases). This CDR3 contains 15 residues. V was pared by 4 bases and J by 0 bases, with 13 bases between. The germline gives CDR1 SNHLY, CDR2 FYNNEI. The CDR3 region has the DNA TGTGCCAGCAGTGGGGAGGGGGGGTCCTCCTACGAGCAGTACTTC. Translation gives CASSGEGGSSYEQYF.

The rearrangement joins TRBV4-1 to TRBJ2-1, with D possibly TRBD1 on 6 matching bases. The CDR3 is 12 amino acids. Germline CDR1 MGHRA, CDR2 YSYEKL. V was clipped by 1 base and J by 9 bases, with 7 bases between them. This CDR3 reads CASSQVGGEQFF. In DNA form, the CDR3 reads TGCGCCAGCAGCCAAGTAGGGGGTGAGCAGTTCTTC.

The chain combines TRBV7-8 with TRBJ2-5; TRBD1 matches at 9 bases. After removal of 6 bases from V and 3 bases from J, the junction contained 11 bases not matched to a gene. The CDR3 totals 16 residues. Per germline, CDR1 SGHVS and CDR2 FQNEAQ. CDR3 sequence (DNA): TGTGCCAGCAGTTCATATACCGACAGGGGGGAAGAGACCCAGTACTTC. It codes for CASSSYTDRGEETQYF.

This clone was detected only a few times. The CDR3 protein is CASTLRDRISHQPQHF. The CDR3 DNA reads TGTGCCAGCACCCTACGGGACAGAATCTCCCATCAGCCCCAGCATTTT. The chain couples TRBV27 to TRBJ1-5; TRBD1 aligns across 7 bases. Germline V lookup: CDR1 MNHEY, CDR2 SMNVEV (reference sequence). The trim removed 7 bases at V and 5 bases at J, leaving 14 bases unmatched. The CDR3 consists of 16 residues.

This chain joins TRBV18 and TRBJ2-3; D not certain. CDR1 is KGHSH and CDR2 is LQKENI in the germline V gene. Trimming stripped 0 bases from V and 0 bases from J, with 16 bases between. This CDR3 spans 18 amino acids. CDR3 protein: CASSPPHMRLGSTDTQYF. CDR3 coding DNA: TGTGCCAGCTCACCACCTCATATGCGCCTCGGGAGCACAGATACGCAGTATTTT. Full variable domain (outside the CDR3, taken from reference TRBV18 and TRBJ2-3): NAGVMQNPRHLVRRRGQEARLRCSPMKGHSHVYWYRQLPEEGLKFMVYLQKENIIDESGMPKERFSAEFPKEGPSILRIQQVVRGDSAAYFCASSPPHMRLGSTDTQYFGPGTRLTVL.

The CDR3: CASSRLIRGGSYEQYF. The CDR3 DNA reads as TGTGCCAGCAGCCGATTGATCAGGGGTGGCTCCTACGAGCAGTACTTC. The V call is TRBV7-9, the J call TRBJ2-7, with a weak D call TRBD1 (6 bases). Germline CDR1 and CDR2: SEHNR and FQNEAQ (reference sequence). The V end lost 5 bases, the J end lost 0 bases, and 17 bases lay between the germline ends. The CDR3 is 16 amino acids.

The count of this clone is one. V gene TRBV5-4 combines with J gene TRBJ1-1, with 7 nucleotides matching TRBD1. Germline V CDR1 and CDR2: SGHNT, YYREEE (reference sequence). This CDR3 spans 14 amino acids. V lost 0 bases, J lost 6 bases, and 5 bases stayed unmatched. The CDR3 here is CASSLAQGVAEAFF. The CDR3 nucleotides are TGTGCCAGCAGCTTGGCCCAGGGGGTGGCTGAAGCTTTCTTT. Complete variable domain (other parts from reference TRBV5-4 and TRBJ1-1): ETGVTQSPTHLIKTRGQQVTLRCSSQSGHNTVSWYQQALGQGPQFIFQYYREEENGRGNFPPRFSGLQFPNYSSELNVNALELDDSALYLCASSLAQGVAEAFFGQGTRLTVV.

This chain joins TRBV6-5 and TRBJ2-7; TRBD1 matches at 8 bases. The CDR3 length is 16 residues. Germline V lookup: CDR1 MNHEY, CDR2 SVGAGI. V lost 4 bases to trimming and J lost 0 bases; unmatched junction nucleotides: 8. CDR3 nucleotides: TGTGCCAGCAGTTCTCTCGGGACAGGATCCTCCTACGAGCAGTACTTC. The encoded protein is CASSSLGTGSSYEQYF.

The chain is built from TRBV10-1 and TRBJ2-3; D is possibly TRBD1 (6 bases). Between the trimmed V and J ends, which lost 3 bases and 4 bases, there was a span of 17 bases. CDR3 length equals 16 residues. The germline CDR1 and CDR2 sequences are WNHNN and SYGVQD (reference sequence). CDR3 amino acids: CASSDLGRGDADTQYF. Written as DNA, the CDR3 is TGCGCCAGCAGTGATCTAGGCAGGGGAGATGCAGATACGCAGTATTTT.

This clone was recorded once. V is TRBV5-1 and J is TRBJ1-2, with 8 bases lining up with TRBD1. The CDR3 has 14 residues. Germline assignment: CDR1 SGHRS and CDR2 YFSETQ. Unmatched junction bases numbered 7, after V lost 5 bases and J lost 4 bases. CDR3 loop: CASSPRDRSYGYTF. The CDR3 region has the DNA TGCGCCAGCAGTCCCCGGGACAGGAGCTATGGCTACACCTTC. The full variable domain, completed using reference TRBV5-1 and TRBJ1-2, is KAGVTQTPRYLIKTRGQQVTLSCSPISGHRSVSWYQQTPGQGLQFLFEYFSETQRNKGNFPGRFSGRQFSNSRSEMNVSTLELGDSALYLCASSPRDRSYGYTFGSGTRLTVV.

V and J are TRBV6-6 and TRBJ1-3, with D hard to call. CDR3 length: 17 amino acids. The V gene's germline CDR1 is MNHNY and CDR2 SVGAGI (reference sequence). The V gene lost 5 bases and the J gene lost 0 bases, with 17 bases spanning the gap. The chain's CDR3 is CASSPLGILYSGNTIYF. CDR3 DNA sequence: TGTGCCAGCAGTCCTCTCGGGATCCTCTACTCTGGAAACACCATATATTTT.

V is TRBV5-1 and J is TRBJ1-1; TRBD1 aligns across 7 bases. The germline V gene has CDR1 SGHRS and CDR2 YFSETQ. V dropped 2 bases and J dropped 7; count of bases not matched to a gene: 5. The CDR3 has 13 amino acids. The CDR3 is CASSLNRDSEAFF. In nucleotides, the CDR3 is TGCGCCAGCAGCTTAAACCGGGACAGTGAAGCTTTCTTT.

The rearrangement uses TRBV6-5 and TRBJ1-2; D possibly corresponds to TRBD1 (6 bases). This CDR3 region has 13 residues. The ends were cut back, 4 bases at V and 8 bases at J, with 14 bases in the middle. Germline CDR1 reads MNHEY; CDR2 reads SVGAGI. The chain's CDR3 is CASSSRQVGGYTF. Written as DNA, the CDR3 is TGTGCCAGCAGTTCGAGACAGGTTGGGGGCTACACCTTC.

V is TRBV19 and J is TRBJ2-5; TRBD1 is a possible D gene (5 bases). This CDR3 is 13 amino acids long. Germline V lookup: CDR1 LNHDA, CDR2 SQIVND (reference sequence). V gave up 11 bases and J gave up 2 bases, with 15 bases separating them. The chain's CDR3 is CAGARTAQETQYF. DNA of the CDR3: TGTGCCGGGGCCCGAACGGCTCAAGAGACCCAGTACTTC.

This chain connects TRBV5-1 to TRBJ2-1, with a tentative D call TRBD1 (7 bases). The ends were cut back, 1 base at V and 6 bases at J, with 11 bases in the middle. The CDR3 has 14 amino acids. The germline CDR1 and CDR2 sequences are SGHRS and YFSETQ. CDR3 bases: TGCGCCAGCAGCTTGCAGGGGGGAATCAATGAGCAGTTCTTC. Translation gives CASSLQGGINEQFF. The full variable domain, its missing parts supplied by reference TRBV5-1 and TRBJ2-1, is KAGVTQTPRYLIKTRGQQVTLSCSPISGHRSVSWYQQTPGQGLQFLFEYFSETQRNKGNFPGRFSGRQFSNSRSEMNVSTLELGDSALYLCASSLQGGINEQFFGPGTRLTVL.

The CDR3 loop reads CASSRDFTNTGELFF. The CDR3 nucleotides read TGTGCCAGCAGTCGCGACTTTACGAACACCGGGGAGCTGTTTTTT. The chain uses TRBV5-4 and TRBJ2-2; no firm D call. The germline V gene has CDR1 SGHNT and CDR2 YYREEE (reference sequence). The V end lost 5 bases, the J end lost 0 bases, and 11 bases lay between the germline ends. This CDR3 comprises 15 residues.

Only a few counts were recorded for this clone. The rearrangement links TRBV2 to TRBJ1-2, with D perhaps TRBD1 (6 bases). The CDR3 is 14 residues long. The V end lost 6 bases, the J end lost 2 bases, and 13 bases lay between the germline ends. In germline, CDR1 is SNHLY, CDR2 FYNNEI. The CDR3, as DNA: TGTGCCAGCAGAGGACAGAGCTTAAACTATGGCTACACCTTC. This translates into CASRGQSLNYGYTF.

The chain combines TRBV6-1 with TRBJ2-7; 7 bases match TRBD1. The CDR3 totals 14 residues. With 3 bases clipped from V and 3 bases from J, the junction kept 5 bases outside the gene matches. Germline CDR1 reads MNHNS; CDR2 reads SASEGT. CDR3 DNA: TGTGCCAGCAGTGAGCGGGCAGGGGGCTACGAGCAGTACGTC. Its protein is CASSERAGGYEQYV.